This T cell receptor beta chain was identified during a study of blood T cell repertoires in COVID-19. Study details: Material from acute and convalescent COVID-19 was sourced from the United States, Italy and Spain.

In the study's own analysis: The assay estimated nucleated cells by amplifying reference gene primers. Produced via immunoSEQ multiplex PCR; TCRdb's table is partial and in-frame only. The V and J calls and the clone size are those of that table, but D and trimming were determined from the DNA. There are about 200,000 clones in the sample; about four fifths occur only once, and under 11% lies in the top ten. The CDR3 sequence is 16 residues long. The germline gives CDR1 MDHEN, CDR2 SYDVKM. V was pared by 6 bases and J by 6 bases, with 23 bases between. J is TRBJ1-1 and V is TRBV28, with D possibly matching TRBD1 (6 bases). The TCR originated in a woman of 80 years or more with acute or convalescent COVID-19. The sample taken for sequencing was peripheral blood. CDR3 bases: TGTGCCAGCAGCCCTTACACAGACAACAGGGCCCCTGAAGCTTTCTTT. Amino acid sequence: CASSPYTDNRAPEAFF.